These 7 T cell receptor beta chains share one sample of origin, sequenced in a study of memory CD4+ T cells and cytomegalovirus serostatus. This table comes from immunoSEQ multiplex PCR, and its TCRdb copy is limited to in-frame clones, with some not included. The sample has over 35,000 clones; 60% to 85% are singletons. Single viable CD3+CD4+CD8-CD45RO+ cells were sorted as the memory CD4+ T cells. The specimen sequenced was memory CD4+ T cells from blood. The receptor source for this set is an adult in good health and CMV-seronegative.

This clone was observed a handful of times. The genes are TRBV11-3 and TRBJ1-1; weak D call: TRBD1 (5 bases). The germline V gene encodes CDR1 SGHNT and CDR2 YENEEA. This CDR3 contains 13 residues. V was cut by 2 bases and J by 4 bases, with 8 bases left in between. The CDR3 sequence is CASSLRGGTEAFF. As DNA, the CDR3 is TGTGCCAGCAGCTTACGGGGGGGCACTGAAGCTTTCTTT.

This chain joins TRBV7-2 and TRBJ2-3, with D possibly called TRBD1 or TRBD2 (7 bases each). The ends were cut back, 4 bases at V and 6 bases at J, with 17 bases in the middle. The CDR3 is 15 amino acids. Germline-derived CDR1 and CDR2 are SGHTA and FQGNSA. CDR3 DNA sequence: TGTGCCAGCAGCTACTCAGGGGGGGGCCGCGATACGCAGTATTTT. Amino acids: CASSYSGGGRDTQYF.

V and J are TRBV30 and TRBJ1-2; 7 bases match TRBD1. Germline CDR1 GTSNPN, CDR2 SVGIG (reference sequence). The CDR3 length is 14 residues. V lost 3 bases, J lost 8 bases, and 12 bases stayed unmatched. The CDR3 sequence: CAWSVQGGQGGYTF. CDR3 nucleotide sequence: TGTGCCTGGAGCGTCCAGGGGGGCCAGGGGGGCTACACCTTC.

This rearrangement joins TRBV6-1 to TRBJ1-2; D gene ambiguous. V was shortened by 0 bases and J by 9 bases, with 14 bases between the two germline ends. The CDR3 loop spans 14 amino acids. The germline V gene encodes CDR1 MNHNS and CDR2 SASEGT. As DNA, the CDR3 is TGTGCCAGCAGTGAAGCCCCGGCTGCTTTGAGCTACACCTTC. It codes for CASSEAPAALSYTF.

V gene TRBV5-6 combines with J gene TRBJ2-7, with 8 bases identical to TRBD1. This CDR3 spans 15 amino acids. Per the germline V gene, CDR1 is SGHDT and CDR2 is YYEEEE. The ends lost 1 base at V and 2 bases at J; junction bases unmatched: 5. CDR3 region: CASSLTGTGAYEQYF. The DNA for the CDR3 is TGTGCCAGCAGCTTGACCGGGACAGGAGCCTACGAGCAGTACTTC.

Written as DNA, the CDR3 is TGCGGGGGGGGTCCCGCTGAGACCCAGTACTTC. This encodes CGGGPAETQYF. The chain couples TRBV20-1 to TRBJ2-5, with TRBD2 identical over 7 bases. This CDR3 spans 11 amino acids. CDR1 and CDR2 (germline): DFQATT, SNEGSKA (reference sequence).

The DNA of the CDR3 is TGTGCCAGCAGGGGGCCAAGACAAGTTAACTACGAGCAGTACTTC. Protein product: CASRGPRQVNYEQYF. This rearrangement joins TRBV7-8 to TRBJ2-7, with D tentatively TRBD1 (5 bases). The CDR3 covers 15 residues. Trimming stripped 6 bases from V and 3 bases from J, with 18 bases between. Germline CDR1 is SGHVS and CDR2 is FQNEAQ.